Below are 2 T cell receptor beta chains sequenced from a single sample in a study of T cell repertoires and leukemia-associated antigens. Their recognized antigens are unknown. TCRdb re-derived calls from the 5' RACE reads in MiXCR, one entry per CDR3 protein. The table lists about 12,000 distinct CDR3 sequences, just over 40% of them singletons, with 30% to 40% in the top ten. Sequencing was performed on CD3+ T cells sorted from blood and cultured. These receptors were obtained from a female donor in good health.

This clonotype was seen ten or more times. The rearrangement uses TRBV20-1 and TRBJ2-5; D perhaps matches TRBD1 (7 bases). Germline CDR1 reads DFQATT; CDR2 reads SNEGSKA (reference sequence). The ends were cut back, 4 bases at V and 4 bases at J, with 19 bases in the middle. This CDR3 spans 15 amino acids. CDR3 sequence reads: CSATEGGGGRETQYF. CDR3 nucleotide sequence: TGCAGTGCTACCGAGGGCGGAGGGGGCAGAGAGACCCAGTACTTC.

This clonotype came up many times. The chain uses TRBV7-9 and TRBJ2-7; 9 bases are shared with TRBD1. CDR1 SEHNR and CDR2 FQNEAQ come from the germline V gene (reference sequence). The length of the CDR3 is 15 residues. Trimming cost V 2 bases and J 4 bases; bases outside gene matches: 6. DNA of the CDR3: TGTGCCAGCAGCTTAAGCGGACAGGGGTTGTACGAGCAGTACTTC. The encoded protein is CASSLSGQGLYEQYF.